The following is a T cell receptor (beta chain) sequence with its context. Its antigen remains unknown. The germline V gene encodes CDR1 SEHNR and CDR2 FQNEAQ (reference sequence). The J segment lost 4 bases and the V segment lost 5 bases, leaving 5 bases of the junction unmatched. This CDR3 is 14 amino acids long. PBMC sampling occurred before vaccination, two weeks after the third dose, and at progression. These data are taken from a study of glioma-infiltrating T cells after dendritic cell vaccination. Study summary: Patients received three intradermal dendritic cell vaccine injections at biweekly intervals. The study, taken as a whole, reports: TCR clonality showed no direct relationship with survival.

Sequencing was performed with immunoSEQ multiplex PCR; in TCRdb, only in-frame clones are kept and a portion is missing. The repertoire holds more than 100,000 clones, with roughly 81% as singletons. This sequence originates from a human donor with glioblastoma. The chain links TRBV7-9 to TRBJ1-1; TRBD1 agrees at 9 bases. The specimen was blood, collected before dendritic cell vaccination. CDR3 amino acids: CASSETGGVTEAFF. The CDR3 DNA follows: TGTGCCAGCAGCGAGACAGGGGGAGTCACTGAAGCTTTCTTT.